The 13 T cell receptor beta chains listed next were all sequenced from one sample in a study of T-cell reconstitution after alpha-beta-depleted transplantation in children. The authors prepared the TCRbeta library with unique molecular identifiers. MiXCR, run by TCRdb on the PCR reads, gives a single entry per CDR3 protein. Of some 300,000 distinct CDR3 sequences listed, around 9.1% are singletons. Source: PBMCs, taken before TCRalphabeta/CD19-depleted stem cell transplant. These receptors were taken from a boy in the first two years of life with acute myeloid leukemia, due to receive a stem cell transplant.

This clonotype was recorded many times. J is TRBJ2-1 and V is TRBV20-1, with 7 positions matching TRBD2. The length of the CDR3 is 13 residues. V trimming: 4 bases; J trimming: 0 bases; junction bases outside the gene matches: 0. Germline V gives CDR1 DFQATT, CDR2 SNEGSKA (reference sequence). The CDR3 DNA is TGCAGTGCTATAGCGGGCTCCTACAATGAGCAGTTCTTC. This translates into CSAIAGSYNEQFF.

This clonotype has a handful of counts. The rearrangement joins TRBV4-1 to TRBJ2-7, with no clear D. CDR3 length: 14 residues. The V and J ends lost 1 base and 0 bases respectively, with 7 bases between them. The germline gives CDR1 MGHRA, CDR2 YSYEKL. As DNA, the CDR3 is TGCGCCAGCAGCCAAGTTCTAAGCTCCTACGAGCAGTACTTC. Translation: CASSQVLSSYEQYF.

This clonotype showed up many times. The chain recombines TRBV5-1 with TRBJ1-4; perhaps TRBD1 as D (5 bases). The CDR3 has 14 residues. Germline values: CDR1 SGHRS, CDR2 YFSETQ. The V and J ends lost 2 bases and 3 bases respectively, with 8 bases between them. The CDR3 spells CASSLGAPNEKLFF. The DNA for the CDR3 is TGCGCCAGCAGCTTAGGGGCGCCTAATGAAAAACTGTTTTTT.

The chain joins TRBV21-1 to TRBJ1-4; the DNA was not used to check the table's D call, TRBD1. TRBV21-1 is a pseudogene. CDR3 length: 16 amino acids. The CDR3 is CASSKARQPKDEKLFF. CDR3 DNA: TGTGCCAGCAGCAAAGCCCGACAGCCCAAGGATGAAAAACTGTTTTTT.

CDR3 DNA: TGTGCCAGCAGCCTATATAGCGGGGGACTGTACAATGAGCAGTTCTTC. This gives the protein CASSLYSGGLYNEQFF. V is TRBV7-3 and J is TRBJ2-1; 9 nucleotides line up with TRBD2. The junction had 9 bases not matched to a gene; V was cut back by 5 bases and J by 4 bases. Germline assignment: CDR1 SGHTA and CDR2 FQGTGA. The length of the CDR3 is 16 residues.

This clonotype was counted ten times or more. The genes are TRBV7-8 and TRBJ1-2; 11 positions agree with TRBD1. The CDR3 extends over 16 amino acids. With V trimmed by 5 bases and J by 4 bases, 9 bases remained unmatched. Per the germline V gene, CDR1 is SGHVS and CDR2 is FQNEAQ. CDR3 sequence reads: CASSGRDRGSSYGYTF. In nucleotides, the CDR3 is TGTGCCAGCAGCGGCCGGGACAGGGGGTCCTCCTATGGCTACACCTTC.

The chain employs TRBV13 and TRBJ1-6; D uncertain. The V gene's germline CDR1 is PRHDT and CDR2 FYEKMQ (reference sequence). This CDR3 has 14 residues. V was trimmed by 1 base and J by 8 bases, leaving 9 bases between them. The CDR3 region has the DNA TGTGCCAGCAGCTTAGTCGGCCCGCATTCACCCCTCCACTTT. It translates to CASSLVGPHSPLHF.

This clonotype was counted at least ten times. CDR3 residues: CASSVSGGATDTQYF. The DNA of the CDR3 is TGTGCCAGCAGCGTCAGCGGGGGGGCCACAGATACGCAGTATTTT. The chain joins TRBV6-4 to TRBJ2-3; 10 bases line up with TRBD2. Germline CDR1 is MRHNA and CDR2 is SNTAGT. J gave up 2 bases and V 6 bases, and 5 bases lay outside the gene matches. The CDR3 contains 15 residues.

Comments on this clonotype: A much larger clone lies one base from this, so it may be a read error. The V call is TRBV10-3, the J call TRBJ2-3; no definite D call. Germline V gene data show CDR1 as ENHRY and CDR2 as SYGVKD. The CDR3 has 12 residues. V was cut by 5 bases and J by 0 bases, with 3 bases left in between. DNA for the CDR3: TGTGCCATCAGTACTAGCACAGATACGCAGTATTTT. Its protein product is CAISTSTDTQYF.

This clonotype was picked up a small number of times. This chain links TRBV20-1 with TRBJ2-1, with D possibly TRBD2 on 6 matching bases. V was trimmed by 3 bases and J by 6 bases, leaving 12 bases between them. Germline V gene data show CDR1 as DFQATT and CDR2 as SNEGSKA (reference sequence). This CDR3 contains 13 residues. CDR3 in amino acids: CSASHGRGNEQFF. In DNA form, the CDR3 reads TGCAGTGCTAGTCACGGGAGAGGCAATGAGCAGTTCTTC.

This clonotype was seen ten or more times. The genes are TRBV3-1 and TRBJ2-5; weak D call: TRBD2 (6 bases). This CDR3 is built from 12 residues. V gave up 3 bases and J gave up 7 bases, with 9 bases separating them. Germline V lookup: CDR1 LGHDT, CDR2 YNNKEL (reference sequence). CDR3 residues: CASSHGGATQYF. The CDR3 nucleotides are TGTGCCAGCAGCCATGGCGGGGCGACCCAGTACTTC.

This clonotype was detected many times. V gene TRBV7-2 combines with J gene TRBJ1-2, with a tentative D call TRBD1 (5 bases). The germline V gene has CDR1 SGHTA and CDR2 FQGNSA. This CDR3 spans 15 amino acids. V lost 2 bases to trimming and J lost 4 bases, with 14 bases between them. The CDR3 protein is CASSLKGDSFYGYTF. The CDR3 DNA follows: TGTGCCAGCAGCTTAAAAGGAGACAGCTTCTATGGCTACACCTTC.

The gene calls are TRBV12-3 or TRBV12-4 and TRBJ1-5; D not resolved. The CDR3 covers 13 residues. The V end was cut by 8 bases, the J end by 7 bases, with 15 bases between. Written as DNA, the CDR3 is TGTGCCAGCGGGTGGGGAACCGGACAGCCCCAGCATTTT. Its protein product is CASGWGTGQPQHF.